This entry is about one TCR beta chain. Its recognized antigen is unknown. Base qualities are not provided; no much larger clone lies one nucleotide away. This sample was included in a study of blood T cell repertoires in COVID-19 (dated by TCRdb to 2018 to 2020). In terms of the full investigation: Recovered participants in ImmuneRACE Cohort 3 were defined by two consecutive negative NP/OP PCR tests, clearance by a healthcare professional, or resolution of symptoms. Samples were obtained from the ongoing ImmuneRACE study (first 160 participants) and from about 1,300 subjects provided by 6 global collaborators. Deeply sampled blood TCRbeta repertoires from subjects exposed to, actively infected with, or recovered from COVID-19 were included in the dataset. Collaborator samples came from the United States, Italy and Spain and covered acute and convalescent phases of COVID-19. Sample metadata almost always included a de-identified subject ID, COVID-19 status, age in years and sex. The prospective study material was composed of cDNA or gDNA derived from T cells, B-cell-depleted T cells, or PBMCs. HLA class I and class II types, where available, came from metadata supplied by the sample provider rather than from assay-based typing. The repertoires were released in a freely available public database intended as a resource for research on the immune response to SARS-CoV-2.

Points the paper makes about the study in general: The quantity of clinical and demographic metadata differed by source and by participant and was supplied without curation.

TCRbeta CDR3 regions were amplified from genomic DNA using the immunoSEQ Assay, a bias-controlled multiplex PCR. Per the source publication's procedure: Nucleated cell counts per sample were estimated from amplification of reference gene primers within the assay. To quantify the absolute abundance of each unique TCRbeta CDR3 rearrangement, sequence reads were collapsed and filtered. For each sample, productive Simpson clonality was calculated as the square root of Simpson's diversity index over productive rearrangements. Drawn from immuneACCESS, this table holds only the in-frame rearrangements with V and J called that TCRdb kept. Clones are partly lost; checked studies trace under half to an unresolved V gene and leave the rest unexplained. V and J calls and clone size follow that table, whereas D and trimming were derived from the DNA. Within this sample are roughly 200,000 clones, with 85% to 90% of them counted one time only. The ten most abundant clones make up 20% to 25% of the sample.

CDR1 and CDR2 were assigned from the germline V gene as SGHAT and FQNNGV. From cysteine to phenylalanine, the CDR3 is 14 amino acids long. Only the CDR3 DNA is retained, 42 bases long and in frame from the first base. V was cut back by 6 bases and J by 5 bases, leaving a gap of 16 bases between them. In the prospective study, participants were about 18 to 95 years old, resided in 24 geographic areas of the United States, and were enrolled through a virtual design. To assign participants to cohorts, the prospective study relied on clinical history that participants themselves reported in a screening survey and a study questionnaire. In the prospective study, mobile phlebotomists collected whole blood, serum and a nasopharyngeal or oropharyngeal swab from each participant. Over a roughly two-month period, participants in the prospective study had the option of providing additional blood draws and questionnaires. Before DNA extraction, blood samples from the prospective study were shipped at room temperature or frozen.

Recombination joined TRBV11-2 with TRBJ2-5, with TRBD1 tentatively as D gene (6 bases match). The receptor's source is a woman in her thirties or forties in a cohort exposed to, infected with or recovered from COVID-19 (not recorded which). What was sequenced was PBMCs or T cells enriched from blood (not recorded which). The CDR3 protein: CASSTEQGWETQYF. The nucleotides are TGTGCCAGCAGTACCGAACAGGGATGGGAGACCCAGTACTTC. With the rest looked up from the reference TRBV11-2 and TRBJ2-5 genes rather than sequenced, the full variable domain is EAGVAQSPRYKIIEKRQSVAFWCNPISGHATLYWYQQILGQGPKLLIQFQNNGVVDDSQLPKDRFSAERLKGVDSTLKIQPAKLEDSAVYLCASSTEQGWETQYFGPGTRLLVL.